The clone carrying this TCR beta chain was counted a few times. TCRdb reanalysed the 5' RACE reads using MiXCR and keeps one entry per CDR3 protein. The table records about 64,000 distinct CDR3 sequences, 22% of them present only once. The origin of this receptor is a female donor with breast cancer. What was sequenced was memory CD4+ T cells sorted from a lymph node. Documented subset: memory CD4+ T cells, CD4+CD45RO+CD25-.

CDR3 protein: CSARSNLYQPQHF. The CDR3 nucleotides read TGCAGTGCTAGATCCAACCTTTATCAGCCCCAGCATTTT. The chain has TRBV20-1 and TRBJ1-5; D not certain. The V end lost 2 bases, the J end lost 5 bases, and 10 bases lay between the germline ends. CDR1 and CDR2 from the germline V gene are DFQATT and SNEGSKA (reference sequence). The CDR3 consists of 13 residues.